Following are 16 T cell receptor beta chains from one sample sequenced in a study of PD-1 blockade in classical Hodgkin lymphoma. The method was immunoSEQ multiplex PCR; TCRdb's version includes in-frame clones alone and lacks a portion of them. The table has about 46,000 clones, roughly 73% seen once. In every patient, relapse followed autologous stem cell transplantation, while exposure to brentuximab vedotin differed. The source was peripheral blood mononuclear cells (PBMCs), collected at baseline. The receptors here all came from a human donor with classical Hodgkin lymphoma.

This clone was observed once. The chain employs TRBV21-1 and TRBJ2-1; TRBD2 is taken as the D call from the table, unchecked against the DNA. TRBV21-1 is annotated as a pseudogene. CDR3 length: 18 residues. CDR3 nucleotide sequence: TGTGCCAGCAGCAAAGTTCGAGGGCAGATGGCATGGTACAATGAGCAGTTCTTC. Protein sequence: CASSKVRGQMAWYNEQFF.

The chain joins TRBV10-1 to TRBJ2-2; tentatively, D is TRBD2 (5 bases). Germline CDR1 WNHNN, CDR2 SYGVQD (reference sequence). V dropped 3 bases and J dropped 8 bases, with 13 bases sitting between them. The length of the CDR3 is 14 residues. The CDR3 DNA reads as TGCGCCAGCAGTGATATTGCTAGCACGGGGGAGCTGTTTTTT. Translated: CASSDIASTGELFF.

The V gene is TRBV7-8, the J gene TRBJ2-7, with a possible D match to TRBD2 (5 bases). The CDR3 consists of 14 residues. The V and J ends lost 5 bases and 2 bases respectively, with 13 bases between them. The germline gives CDR1 SGHVS, CDR2 FQNEAQ. CDR3 sequence reads: CASSPGLGTYEQYF. DNA of the CDR3: TGTGCCAGCAGCCCCGGACTGGGAACCTACGAGCAGTACTTC.

This clone is categorized as medium-sized. The V gene is TRBV27, the J gene TRBJ2-1; TRBD2 matches at 12 bases. The CDR3 length is 16 residues. Per the germline V gene, CDR1 is MNHEY and CDR2 is SMNVEV (reference sequence). V lost 5 bases and J lost 7; bases outside the gene matches: 9. The CDR3 loop is CASSLLGLAGPNEQFF. In DNA, the CDR3 is TGTGCCAGCAGTCTCCTTGGACTAGCGGGACCTAATGAGCAGTTCTTC.

The chain joins TRBV19 to TRBJ1-1; 7 bases match TRBD1. Germline V gives CDR1 LNHDA, CDR2 SQIVND (reference sequence). This CDR3 comprises 15 residues. With 5 bases clipped from V and 8 bases from J, the junction kept 14 bases outside the gene matches. CDR3 sequence: CASSPYRGNLLEAFF. CDR3 sequence (DNA): TGTGCCAGTAGTCCCTACAGGGGCAACTTACTCGAAGCTTTCTTT.

The V gene is TRBV10-2, the J gene TRBJ1-2, with TRBD1 as a possible D gene (6 bases). V lost 3 bases and J lost 8, with 13 bases in between. CDR1 WSHSY and CDR2 SAAADI come from the germline V gene. The CDR3 contains 13 residues. The CDR3 bases are TGCGCCAGCAGTGACCCACAGGGTTCAGGCTACACCTTC. This gives the protein CASSDPQGSGYTF.

The gene calls are TRBV6-5 and TRBJ1-1, with 9 bases lining up with TRBD1. From germline, CDR1 is MNHEY and CDR2 SVGAGI. V trimming: 8 bases; J trimming: 4 bases; junction bases outside the gene matches: 5. CDR3 length: 13 amino acids. CDR3 in amino acids: CASYRGLGTEAFF. The CDR3 bases are TGTGCCAGCTACAGGGGGCTTGGCACTGAAGCTTTCTTT.

The gene calls are TRBV19 and TRBJ1-1, with a possible D match to TRBD1 (5 bases). The CDR3 length is 15 residues. The germline gives CDR1 LNHDA, CDR2 SQIVND (reference sequence). With 6 bases removed from V and 4 bases from J, the gap between germline ends came to 18 bases. For the CDR3, the DNA is TGTGCCAGTAGCCTAGGGGAGGGTGTGACCACTGAAGCTTTCTTT. Translated, it gives CASSLGEGVTTEAFF.

Here the CDR3 reads CASSLTGTQETQYF. The CDR3 DNA is TGTGCCAGCAGCTTAACAGGGACTCAAGAGACCCAGTACTTC. V is TRBV7-3 and J is TRBJ2-5, with D possibly TRBD2 on 6 matching bases. Germline CDR1 is SGHTA and CDR2 is FQGTGA. The length of the CDR3 is 14 residues. V was cut by 0 bases and J by 2 bases, with 7 bases left in between.

This clone was seen more than once but under ten times. The chain recombines TRBV11-2 with TRBJ2-7, with TRBD2 matching over 10 bases. The V and J ends lost 7 bases and 1 base, in that order; junction bases with no gene match: 7. Germline CDR1 reads SGHAT; CDR2 reads FQNNGV. The CDR3 runs 15 residues. CDR3: CASTPGTSVSYEQYF. CDR3 sequence (DNA): TGTGCCAGCACCCCCGGGACTAGCGTGTCCTACGAGCAGTACTTC.

The chain couples TRBV6-5 to TRBJ2-5; possibly TRBD1 for D (5 bases). The CDR3 extends over 14 amino acids. The germline gives CDR1 MNHEY, CDR2 SVGAGI. V was clipped by 7 bases and J by 5 bases, with 17 bases between them. In nucleotides, the CDR3 is TGTGCCAGCACCCCTAAGCAGGGTATGGAGACCCAGTACTTC. As protein: CASTPKQGMETQYF.

This chain joins TRBV6-5 and TRBJ1-5; no definite D call. The V gene lost 4 bases and the J gene lost 9 bases, with 13 bases spanning the gap. The germline V gene encodes CDR1 MNHEY and CDR2 SVGAGI. CDR3 size: 13 residues. The CDR3 nucleotides are TGTGCCAGCAGTTCCGGATTTATAGGGCCCCAGCATTTT. Its protein is CASSSGFIGPQHF.

The chain joins TRBV5-6 to TRBJ2-5, with 10 bases matching TRBD1. V lost 5 bases to trimming and J lost 4 bases; unmatched junction nucleotides: 8. The CDR3 runs 15 residues. Germline values: CDR1 SGHDT, CDR2 YYEEEE. This CDR3 reads CASRFGTGVRETQYF. The CDR3, as DNA: TGTGCCAGCAGATTCGGGACAGGGGTAAGAGAGACCCAGTACTTC.

V gene TRBV5-8 combines with J gene TRBJ2-7, with 13 bases lining up with TRBD2. The germline V gene has CDR1 SGHTS and CDR2 YDEGEE. The trim removed 4 bases at V and 5 bases at J, leaving 3 bases unmatched. The CDR3 has 14 amino acids. The CDR3 nucleotides read TGTGCCAGCAGCACGGGACTAGCGGGAAACGAGCAGTACTTC. Protein: CASSTGLAGNEQYF.

The chain recombines TRBV7-6 with TRBJ2-1; 7 nucleotides align to TRBD2. Germline V gene lookup returns CDR1 SGHVS and CDR2 FNYEAQ. CDR3 length equals 15 residues. V lost 1 base to trimming and J lost 10 bases; unmatched junction nucleotides: 10. The CDR3 here is CASSLEYGGRGEQFF. The DNA of the CDR3 is TGTGCCAGCAGCTTAGAGTACGGCGGGAGAGGCGAGCAGTTCTTC. Based on the CDR3 plus reference TRBV7-6 and TRBJ2-1, the full variable domain is GAGVSQSPRYKVTKRGQDVALRCDPISGHVSLYWYRQALGQGPEFLTYFNYEAQQDKSGLPNDRFSAERPEGSISTLTIQRTEQRDSAMYRCASSLEYGGRGEQFFGPGTRLTVL.

The rearrangement links TRBV9 to TRBJ1-1; D gene unclear. CDR3 length: 13 amino acids. The V end was cut by 0 bases, the J end by 0 bases, with 3 bases between. Germline-derived CDR1 and CDR2 are SGDLS and YYNGEE. The CDR3 loop reads CASSVDVNTEAFF. CDR3 DNA: TGTGCCAGCAGCGTAGACGTGAACACTGAAGCTTTCTTT.